The 19 T cell receptor beta chains reported below all come from one sample, sequenced in a study of beta chain features in type 1 diabetes. The study's findings and limits: Shorter TCRB CDR3s, moderately but significantly so, were found in Type 1 diabetes patients in all four CD4+ subsets.

TCRB transcripts that were expressed got sequenced, as all of the isolated RNA had been reverse transcribed. Repertoires were generated with immunoSEQ multiplex PCR, while TCRdb's copy carries only in-frame clones and drops some. The table has about 660,000 clones, around 15% seen once. These TCRs are of unknown antigen specificity. The sequenced sample consisted of naive CD4+ T cells from blood. These receptor sequences come from a man aged 18-30 years with type 1 diabetes.

This chain links TRBV7-9 with TRBJ2-6; weak D call: TRBD2 (6 bases). V was pared by 2 bases and J by 11 bases, with 16 bases between. Per germline, CDR1 SEHNR and CDR2 FQNEAQ (reference sequence). There are 15 residues in the CDR3. The CDR3 DNA is TGTGCCAGCAGCTTACCGGGGGAAGCCAGGGACGTCCTGACTTTC. This encodes CASSLPGEARDVLTF.

J is TRBJ2-3 and V is TRBV7-9, with 8 bases lining up with TRBD2. CDR3 length: 16 amino acids. Trimming cost V 6 bases and J 4 bases; bases outside gene matches: 12. Germline CDR1 SEHNR, CDR2 FQNEAQ (reference sequence). CDR3 nucleotides: TGTGCCAGCAGAAATATAGCGGGACGGTTTGCAGATACGCAGTATTTT. Translating gives CASRNIAGRFADTQYF.

This clone was counted a few times. The V call is TRBV30, the J call TRBJ1-4; 7 bases map to TRBD1. The CDR3 spans 15 residues. Germline V gene data show CDR1 as GTSNPN and CDR2 as SVGIG (reference sequence). Trimming at V came to 1 base and at J to 1 base, leaving 3 bases not matched to a gene. The CDR3 loop is CAWSGWDRTNEKLFF. CDR3 DNA: TGTGCCTGGAGTGGATGGGACAGAACTAATGAAAAACTGTTTTTT.

The chain uses TRBV12-5 and TRBJ2-1, with 9 bases lining up with TRBD2. Germline V gene lookup returns CDR1 LGHNT and CDR2 FRNRAP. The V gene end was trimmed by 0 bases and the J gene end by 9 bases; junction bases not matched to a gene: 9. This CDR3 has 16 amino acids. The DNA of the CDR3 is TGTGCTAGTGGTTTGGTTGTTAGCGGGAGTCCAAGTGAGCAGTTCTTC. Translated, it gives CASGLVVSGSPSEQFF.

The chain combines TRBV7-2 with TRBJ2-3; 7 bases are a match to TRBD2. The J segment lost 3 bases and the V segment lost 7 bases, leaving 10 bases of the junction unmatched. CDR1 and CDR2 (germline): SGHTA, FQGNSA. This CDR3 comprises 15 residues. In nucleotides, the CDR3 is TGTGCCAGCACGCAAGACGGGGGGATTACAGATACGCAGTATTTT. Translation: CASTQDGGITDTQYF. The variable domain in full, completed from reference TRBV7-2 and TRBJ2-3, reads GAGVSQSPSNKVTEKGKDVELRCDPISGHTALYWYRQSLGQGLEFLIYFQGNSAPDKSGLPSDRFSAERTGGSVSTLTIQRTQQEDSAVYLCASTQDGGITDTQYFGPGTRLTVL.

This clone turned up a few times. The chain combines TRBV10-2 with TRBJ2-7; unclear D gene. CDR3 size: 14 residues. The V end lost 3 bases, the J end lost 0 bases, and 9 bases lay between the germline ends. Germline V gene sequence: CDR1 WSHSY, CDR2 SAAADI. CDR3 sequence reads: CASSDQADSYEQYF. CDR3 sequence (DNA): TGCGCCAGCAGTGATCAAGCAGACTCCTACGAGCAGTACTTC.

The V call is TRBV30, the J call TRBJ1-2; D is ambiguous. This CDR3 has 13 amino acids. Germline V gene lookup returns CDR1 GTSNPN and CDR2 SVGIG (reference sequence). V lost 0 bases and J 6 bases, leaving 11 bases between the germline ends. The CDR3 loop reads CAWSVREGNGYTF. CDR3 bases: TGTGCCTGGAGTGTACGTGAAGGGAATGGCTACACCTTC.

This clone was counted between two and nine times. V is TRBV2 and J is TRBJ1-1; tentative D call: TRBD1 (5 bases). V was cut by 4 bases and J by 1 base, with 10 bases left in between. The germline V gene encodes CDR1 SNHLY and CDR2 FYNNEI. This CDR3 is 14 amino acids long. CDR3: CASSVVQANTEAFF. CDR3 bases: TGTGCCAGCAGTGTAGTACAGGCGAACACTGAAGCTTTCTTT.

This chain links TRBV30 with TRBJ2-1; TRBD1 agrees at 10 bases. V lost 3 bases and J lost 4; bases outside the gene matches: 0. The germline CDR1 and CDR2 sequences are GTSNPN and SVGIG (reference sequence). CDR3 size: 13 residues. The CDR3 protein is CAWRGQGYNEQFF. The CDR3 bases are TGTGCCTGGAGGGGACAGGGGTACAATGAGCAGTTCTTC.

This clone was found a few times. This rearrangement joins TRBV5-1 to TRBJ2-6; D unresolved. V shed 2 bases and J shed 4 bases, with 7 bases lying between them. The CDR3 is 14 amino acids. Germline CDR1 and CDR2: SGHRS and YFSETQ. In nucleotides, the CDR3 is TGCGCCAGCAGCTTATCAGTCGGGGCCAACGTCCTGACTTTC. Encoded protein: CASSLSVGANVLTF.

This clone has only a few counts. This rearrangement joins TRBV5-1 to TRBJ2-2; D possibly corresponds to TRBD1 (6 bases). Germline lookup yields CDR1 SGHRS and CDR2 YFSETQ. The CDR3 is 15 residues long. V was clipped by 0 bases and J by 6 bases, with 12 bases between them. CDR3 region: CASSLANRAPGELFF. In nucleotides, the CDR3 is TGCGCCAGCAGCTTGGCCAACAGGGCCCCCGGGGAGCTGTTTTTT. Together with reference TRBV5-1 and TRBJ2-2, the CDR3 gives the full variable domain: KAGVTQTPRYLIKTRGQQVTLSCSPISGHRSVSWYQQTPGQGLQFLFEYFSETQRNKGNFPGRFSGRQFSNSRSEMNVSTLELGDSALYLCASSLANRAPGELFFGEGSRLTVL.

The rearrangement joins TRBV6-6 to TRBJ2-7, with unresolved D. CDR1 is MNHNY and CDR2 is SVGAGI in the germline V gene (reference sequence). Trimming pared 6 bases from V and 1 base from J, leaving 16 bases between. The CDR3 runs to 15 residues. The CDR3 loop reads CASSPSRSRSYEQYF. DNA for the CDR3: TGTGCCAGCAGCCCCTCGCGGAGCCGATCCTACGAGCAGTACTTC.

The CDR3 sequence: CASSYASETQYF. The CDR3 region has the DNA TGTGCCAGCAGTTACGCGTCCGAGACCCAGTACTTC. The chain couples TRBV6-5 to TRBJ2-5; no definite D call. Germline CDR1 reads MNHEY; CDR2 reads SVGAGI. The ends were cut back, 2 bases at V and 5 bases at J, with 6 bases in the middle. The CDR3 runs 12 residues.

The V call is TRBV12-5, the J call TRBJ1-1; D remains unclear. From germline, CDR1 is LGHNT and CDR2 FRNRAP. Trimming cost V 1 base and J 0 bases, with 3 bases left between them. The CDR3 covers 13 residues. CDR3 amino acids: CASGLAMNTEAFF. The CDR3 coding sequence is TGTGCTAGTGGTTTGGCCATGAACACTGAAGCTTTCTTT. The full variable domain, rest sourced from reference TRBV12-5 and TRBJ1-1, is DARVTQTPRHKVTEMGQEVTMRCQPILGHNTVFWYRQTMMQGLELLAYFRNRAPLDDSGMPKDRFSAEMPDATLATLKIQPSEPRDSAVYFCASGLAMNTEAFFGQGTRLTVV.

This chain uses TRBV2 with TRBJ2-7; the D gene is possibly TRBD2 (6 bases). Looked up from germline, CDR1 is SNHLY and CDR2 is FYNNEI. Trimming took off 4 bases at V and 7 bases at J, with 14 bases between the two ends. CDR3 length: 13 residues. The CDR3 DNA follows: TGTGCCAGCAGTGTTGACTGGGCGGGAGAGCAGTACTTC. Protein product: CASSVDWAGEQYF.

The sample holds a few counts of this clone. The V and J genes are TRBV7-9 and TRBJ2-3; D gene ambiguous. CDR1 and CDR2 from the germline V gene are SEHNR and FQNEAQ (reference sequence). V shed 1 base and J shed 0 bases, with 11 bases lying between them. This CDR3 has 16 residues. The CDR3 loop is CASSLVQFRSTDTQYF. The DNA for the CDR3 is TGTGCCAGCAGCTTAGTGCAGTTTCGGAGCACAGATACGCAGTATTTT.

Only a few counts were recorded for this clone. This chain connects TRBV10-3 to TRBJ2-1, with 13 bases aligning to TRBD2. V was pared by 9 bases and J by 9 bases, with 8 bases of the junction left unmatched. CDR1 ENHRY and CDR2 SYGVKD come from the germline V gene. The CDR3 has 14 amino acids. The CDR3 nucleotides are TGTGCCATTGGGACTAGCGGGAATCGGCCTGAGCAGTTCTTC. Its protein is CAIGTSGNRPEQFF.

The V gene is TRBV6-6, the J gene TRBJ1-2; TRBD1 agrees at 10 bases. This CDR3 comprises 15 residues. Germline CDR1 MNHNY, CDR2 SVGAGI (reference sequence). The V gene end was trimmed by 6 bases and the J gene end by 8 bases; junction bases not matched to a gene: 12. CDR3 sequence: CASRKTGGADNGYTF. The CDR3 coding sequence is TGTGCCAGCAGAAAGACAGGGGGCGCTGATAACGGCTACACCTTC.

This clone has a handful of counts. The rearrangement joins TRBV18 to TRBJ2-3; 7 nucleotides match TRBD1. With 3 bases clipped from V and 4 bases from J, the junction kept 7 bases outside the gene matches. CDR1 is KGHSH, CDR2 LQKENI, per germline. This CDR3 is 15 amino acids long. CDR3 sequence reads: CASSPTGISPDTQYF. The CDR3, as DNA: TGTGCCAGCTCACCGACAGGGATAAGCCCAGATACGCAGTATTTT.